This TCR beta chain was identified during a study of T cells in localized non-small cell lung cancer. Overall study results and limits: Elevated circulating T cell density in blood was associated with longer overall survival. Adjacent lung was found to contain a median approximately 62 of the top 100 tumor clones. Uninvolved adjacent lung had higher T cell clonality than tumor and all other tissues.

Concerning this clone: What it recognizes is unknown.

Profiling relied on immunoSEQ multiplex PCR, and the TCRdb table lists in-frame clones only, not all of them. The data contain 25,000 to 35,000 clones, about 89% of them singletons. The trim removed 4 bases at V and 2 bases at J, leaving 13 bases unmatched. Germline lookup yields CDR1 KGHSH and CDR2 LQKENI. The length of the CDR3 is 17 residues. The source of this sequence is a woman between 40 and 69 years old with stage I lung adenocarcinoma. The specimen was peripheral blood, collected before any cancer treatment. V gene TRBV18 combines with J gene TRBJ1-1, with 7 bases identical to TRBD1. CDR3 DNA: TGTGCCAGCTCACGAAAAACACCGGACAGGATAAACACTGAAGCTTTCTTT. This codes for CASSRKTPDRINTEAFF.